These 8 T cell receptor beta chains share one sample of origin, sequenced in a study of shared clonotypes between healthy human individuals (dated by TCRdb to 2020 to 2021). The method was the immunoSEQ multiplex PCR assay. TCRdb retrieved this table from immuneACCESS and kept in-frame rearrangements only. Not all clones are present; in checked studies, unresolved V genes account for under half, and no reason is known for the remainder. The sample records 2,500,000 or so clones, over 85% of which are singletons. Together, the top ten hold approximately 0.36% of the sample. Source material: naive CD4+ T cells from PBMCs. Interpreted using the paper, the cell subset or site label stands for: CD45RA+ positively selected. The receptors derive from a young man in good health. Some clones in this sample may be carry-over from other donors' samples.

The chain links TRBV5-1 to TRBJ1-1, with 8 bases aligning to TRBD1. Germline CDR1 is SGHRS and CDR2 is YFSETQ. The CDR3 has 15 residues. The junction had 6 bases not matched to a gene; V was cut back by 0 bases and J by 5 bases. The CDR3 region is CASSLGPGGWTEAFF. DNA of the CDR3: TGCGCCAGCAGCTTGGGGCCAGGGGGCTGGACTGAAGCTTTCTTT.

V gene TRBV10-1 combines with J gene TRBJ2-1, with 14 bases lining up with TRBD2. From germline, CDR1 is WNHNN and CDR2 SYGVQD (reference sequence). V shed 5 bases, J shed 9 bases, and the junction held 9 bases outside the gene matches. The CDR3 runs to 16 residues. CDR3 amino acids: CASSSGTSGRRGEQFF. The CDR3 bases are TGCGCCAGCAGTTCAGGGACTAGCGGGAGAAGGGGTGAGCAGTTCTTC.

This clone was found once. The junction differs from germline at one of its ends, possibly a read error. The chain uses TRBV19 and TRBJ1-1, with D maybe TRBD1 (5 bases). Germline CDR1 reads LNHDA; CDR2 reads SQIVND (reference sequence). The CDR3 sequence is 13 residues long. As DNA, the CDR3 is TGTGCCAGTAGTTTAGAGAAGCGGGGGAAAGCTTTCTTT. Encoded protein: CASSLEKRGKAFF.

The V and J genes are TRBV4-2 and TRBJ2-7, with 7 bases aligning to TRBD2. The CDR3 consists of 14 residues. Looked up from germline, CDR1 is LGHNA and CDR2 is YNFKEQ. Trimming took 4 bases from V and 6 from J; bases not matched to a gene: 9. The CDR3 loop reads CASSLTSRTPEQYF. The CDR3 nucleotides are TGTGCCAGCAGCCTGACTAGCAGAACACCCGAGCAGTACTTC.

This clone was found once. The genes are TRBV10-3 and TRBJ2-6, with 9 bases lining up with TRBD1. With 5 bases clipped from V and 2 bases from J, the junction kept 10 bases outside the gene matches. Germline V gene sequence: CDR1 ENHRY, CDR2 SYGVKD. This CDR3 has 18 amino acids. CDR3 sequence (DNA): TGTGCCATCAGTAACAACAGGGGGCAGGTAACTGGGGCCAACGTCCTGACTTTC. Translating gives CAISNNRGQVTGANVLTF.

Turning to this clone: The sample contains more than one DNA sequence encoding this CDR3. The chain couples TRBV7-2 to TRBJ2-7, with 9 bases aligning to TRBD1. Trimming took 8 bases from V and 2 from J; bases not matched to a gene: 7. CDR1 and CDR2 from the germline V gene are SGHTA and FQGNSA. This CDR3 has 14 amino acids. The CDR3 region has the DNA TGTGCCAGCTCGCCGGGACAGGGAGCCTACGAGCAGTACTTC. Translating gives CASSPGQGAYEQYF. Using reference TRBV7-2 and TRBJ2-7 for the parts outside the CDR3, the full variable domain is GAGVSQSPSNKVTEKGKDVELRCDPISGHTALYWYRQSLGQGLEFLIYFQGNSAPDKSGLPSDRFSAERTGGSVSTLTIQRTQQEDSAVYLCASSPGQGAYEQYFGPGTRLTVT.

This clone occurred once. The chain joins TRBV28 to TRBJ2-5, with D hard to call. The V gene lost 5 bases and the J gene lost 0 bases, with 19 bases spanning the gap. Looked up from germline, CDR1 is MDHEN and CDR2 is SYDVKM. The CDR3 runs to 17 residues. CDR3 in DNA: TGTGCCAGCAGTCCCCATAGAACCATACAGTACCAAGAGACCCAGTACTTC. Residues: CASSPHRTIQYQETQYF.

The rearrangement joins TRBV7-3 to TRBJ2-1; D could derive from TRBD1 or TRBD2 (5 bases each). Germline V CDR1 and CDR2: SGHTA, FQGTGA. Trimming left V 5 bases short and J 8 bases short, with 13 bases between. The CDR3 runs 13 residues. CDR3 residues: CASSPLGVHEQFF. CDR3 sequence (DNA): TGTGCCAGCAGCCCACTGGGGGTCCATGAGCAGTTCTTC.